This TCR beta chain derives from a study of OX40 agonist ivuxolimab in advanced cancers. Across the study: With ivuxolimab, an agonistic anti-OX40 (CD134) antibody, patients were treated. Three patients showed partial responses: one hepatocellular carcinoma and two cutaneous melanoma cases.

J gave up 4 bases and V 5 bases, and 8 bases lay outside the gene matches. This CDR3 has 15 residues. Per germline, CDR1 MNHEY and CDR2 SMNVEV (reference sequence). Any history of autoimmune disease or systemic immunosuppression disqualified patients. Profiling relied on immunoSEQ multiplex PCR, and the TCRdb table lists in-frame clones only, not all of them. Of approximately 92,000 clones listed, under 85% are singletons. A word on this clone: Its cognate antigen is unknown.

Study-wide results and limits: Expanded clones were, on average, more numerous in CD8+ T cells than in CD4+.

The receptor was isolated from an adult with an advanced solid tumor such as melanoma, head and neck, liver or kidney cancer. The source was CD4+ or CD8+ T cells sorted from blood, collected in a trial of the OX40 agonist ivuxolimab. The J gene is TRBJ1-1, the V gene TRBV27; TRBD1 matches at 9 bases. CDR3 sequence reads: CASSVGQGRGTEAFF. The CDR3 DNA reads TGTGCCAGCAGTGTAGGACAGGGGAGGGGCACTGAAGCTTTCTTT.